The 27 T cell receptor beta chains given below trace back to one sample, sequenced in a study of blood T cell repertoires in COVID-19. Produced via immunoSEQ multiplex PCR; TCRdb's table is partial and in-frame only. The data contain 150,000 to 200,000 clones, roughly 85% of them singletons. The specimen was peripheral blood. The origin of the receptors is a man aged 55 to 69 with acute or convalescent COVID-19.

The rearrangement joins TRBV5-4 to TRBJ2-3; TRBD2 agrees at 10 bases. This CDR3 has 19 residues. The V segment lost 6 bases and the J segment 1 base; nucleotides outside the gene matches: 17. Germline CDR1 is SGHNT and CDR2 is YYREEE (reference sequence). The CDR3 region is CASIRGGAGGPYGTDTQYF. DNA for the CDR3: TGTGCCAGCATCCGGGGTGGAGCGGGAGGGCCGTATGGCACAGATACGCAGTATTTT.

The chain is built from TRBV18 and TRBJ2-5, with 9 bases matching TRBD1. The V gene's germline CDR1 is KGHSH and CDR2 LQKENI. The CDR3 runs to 14 residues. The V and J ends lost 1 base and 5 bases, in that order; junction bases with no gene match: 2. The CDR3 DNA follows: TGTGCCAGCTCACCACGACAGGGGGACGAGACCCAGTACTTC. The encoded protein is CASSPRQGDETQYF.

V usage is TRBV7-9 and J usage is TRBJ1-2; D remains unclear. V was clipped by 5 bases and J by 3 bases, with 16 bases between them. The CDR3 sequence is 15 residues long. From germline, CDR1 is SEHNR and CDR2 FQNEAQ (reference sequence). In DNA form, the CDR3 reads TGTGCCAGCAGCCCCGGGGTCTTTGGTGACTATGGCTACACCTTC. Its translation is CASSPGVFGDYGYTF. Variable domain in full (rest from reference TRBV7-9 and TRBJ1-2): DTGVSQNPRHKITKRGQNVTFRCDPISEHNRLYWYRQTLGQGPEFLTYFQNEAQLEKSRLLSDRFSAERPKGSFSTLEIQRTEQGDSAMYLCASSPGVFGDYGYTFGSGTRLTVV.

The chain combines TRBV6-5 with TRBJ2-7; 8 bases match TRBD1. Per germline, CDR1 MNHEY and CDR2 SVGAGI. This CDR3 spans 15 amino acids. The junction had 5 bases not matched to a gene; V was cut back by 2 bases and J by 2 bases. The CDR3 DNA sequence: TGTGCCAGCAGTTACAGCTACAGGGGGGCCTACGAGCAGTACTTC. This encodes CASSYSYRGAYEQYF.

V usage is TRBV7-2 and J usage is TRBJ2-1, with D perhaps matching TRBD2 (6 bases). The CDR3 contains 16 residues. With 6 bases removed from V and 9 bases from J, the gap between germline ends came to 24 bases. In germline, CDR1 is SGHTA, CDR2 FQGNSA. The CDR3 DNA reads TGTGCCAGCAGTTCGCTGCGGGACTCCTCGCCCTTTGAGCAGTTCTTC. Its translation is CASSSLRDSSPFEQFF.

J is TRBJ2-1 and V is TRBV12-3 or TRBV12-4; 8 bases are a match to TRBD1. The CDR3 has 12 residues. V shed 6 bases, J shed 12 bases, and the junction held 7 bases outside the gene matches. This chain's CDR3 is CASRFGQGLQFF. CDR3 DNA sequence: TGTGCCAGCAGGTTCGGACAGGGATTGCAGTTCTTC.

The chain uses TRBV28 and TRBJ1-2; 8 positions agree with TRBD1. Germline trimming cut 6 bases from V and 8 bases from J; bases unmatched to any gene: 14. Germline V lookup: CDR1 MDHEN, CDR2 SYDVKM. The CDR3 spans 15 residues. In DNA form, the CDR3 reads TGTGCCAGCAGAAACCGGGACAGGCATGGCGGGGGCTACACCTTC. Protein sequence: CASRNRDRHGGGYTF.

The chain has TRBV2 and TRBJ2-2, with D tentatively TRBD1 (6 bases). This CDR3 comprises 13 residues. Trimming shortened V by 7 bases and J by 5 bases, and 11 bases separated the two germline ends. CDR1 and CDR2 from the germline V gene are SNHLY and FYNNEI. CDR3 nucleotides: TGTGCCAGCACCTTAGGACAGACCGGGGAGCTGTTTTTT. This codes for CASTLGQTGELFF.

This sequence joins TRBV12-3 or TRBV12-4 and TRBJ2-5, with D tentatively TRBD1 (7 bases). The CDR3 has 13 residues. V was shortened by 6 bases and J by 4 bases, with 12 bases between the two germline ends. The CDR3 bases are TGTGCCAGCAGGGAGGGGGCCGCAGAGACCCAGTACTTC. Protein: CASREGAAETQYF.

The CDR3 loop reads CASSGTGVQQETQYF. CDR3 nucleotide sequence: TGTGCCAGCAGCGGGACAGGGGTTCAACAAGAGACCCAGTACTTC. The chain has TRBV5-5 and TRBJ2-5; 10 bases fit TRBD1. CDR3 length equals 15 residues. Per the germline V gene, CDR1 is SGHKS and CDR2 is YYEKEE (reference sequence). V dropped 4 bases and J dropped 2; count of bases not matched to a gene: 5.

J is TRBJ2-7 and V is TRBV29-1; 7 bases agree with TRBD1. The V segment lost 6 bases and the J segment 0 bases; nucleotides outside the gene matches: 8. There are 14 residues in the CDR3. Germline assignment: CDR1 SQVTM and CDR2 ANQGSEA. The CDR3 protein is CSVGEGQISYEQYF. The CDR3 DNA follows: TGCAGCGTCGGAGAGGGACAGATCTCCTACGAGCAGTACTTC.

The CDR3 DNA is TGTGCCAGTACAACGGACAGGGGTCGGACTGAAGCTTTCTTT. Translation gives CASTTDRGRTEAFF. The chain is built from TRBV19 and TRBJ1-1; 9 bases are shared with TRBD1. The V gene's germline CDR1 is LNHDA and CDR2 SQIVND (reference sequence). The V and J ends lost 7 bases and 5 bases, in that order; junction bases with no gene match: 8. This CDR3 has 14 residues.

The chain joins TRBV7-2 to TRBJ2-5; no clear D gene. The V end was cut by 5 bases, the J end by 1 base, with 11 bases between. Germline CDR1 reads SGHTA; CDR2 reads FQGNSA. The CDR3 is 14 residues long. The CDR3 reads CASSPMRSQETQYF. The CDR3 DNA is TGTGCCAGCAGCCCTATGAGAAGCCAAGAGACCCAGTACTTC.

The CDR3 sequence is CASSQPRVGSGELFF. CDR3 nucleotide sequence: TGTGCCAGCAGCCAGCCCAGGGTGGGCAGCGGGGAGCTGTTTTTT. The V call is TRBV7-2, the J call TRBJ2-2, with a weak D call TRBD1 (5 bases). The CDR3 runs to 15 residues. V lost 5 bases and J 7 bases, leaving 17 bases between the germline ends. Germline lookup yields CDR1 SGHTA and CDR2 FQGNSA.

This chain joins TRBV9 and TRBJ1-1; 11 bases match TRBD1. The CDR3 length is 16 residues. Trimming removed 1 base from V and 2 bases from J; junction bases left unmatched: 4. Germline CDR1 SGDLS, CDR2 YYNGEE. The CDR3 protein is CASSVRTGGANTEAFF. The CDR3, as DNA: TGTGCCAGCAGCGTAAGGACAGGGGGCGCTAACACTGAAGCTTTCTTT.

The gene calls are TRBV3-1 (or the pseudogene TRBV3-2) and TRBJ2-7, with D perhaps matching TRBD1 (6 bases). Germline V gene lookup returns CDR1 LGHDT and CDR2 YNNKEL (reference sequence). There are 16 residues in the CDR3. Trimming stripped 2 bases from V and 0 bases from J, with 14 bases between. DNA of the CDR3: TGTGCCAGCAGCCAAAGGGCGACAGGATACTCCTACGAGCAGTACTTC. Protein sequence: CASSQRATGYSYEQYF.

The V call is TRBV9, the J call TRBJ2-5, with D unresolved. The ends were cut back, 2 bases at V and 5 bases at J, with 13 bases in the middle. Germline V lookup: CDR1 SGDLS, CDR2 YYNGEE. The CDR3 loop spans 14 amino acids. This chain's CDR3 is CASSVKSWAETQYF. The DNA of the CDR3 is TGTGCCAGCAGCGTCAAGTCCTGGGCGGAGACCCAGTACTTC.

In DNA, the CDR3 is TGTGCCAGCAGTCCAAGGGGTGATAGGGTCGCCGGGGAGCTGTTTTTT. Its protein is CASSPRGDRVAGELFF. V is TRBV2 and J is TRBJ2-2; the D gene is possibly TRBD1 (5 bases). Germline V gene data show CDR1 as SNHLY and CDR2 as FYNNEI. This CDR3 is built from 16 residues. Trimming cost V 5 bases and J 6 bases, with 19 bases left between them. The full variable domain, in which reference TRBV2 and TRBJ2-2 provide the parts outside the CDR3, is EPEVTQTPSHQVTQMGQEVILRCVPISNHLYFYWYRQILGQKVEFLVSFYNNEISEKSEIFDDQFSVERPDGSNFTLKIRSTKLEDSAMYFCASSPRGDRVAGELFFGEGSRLTVL.

This chain uses TRBV14 with TRBJ2-1; 7 bases fit TRBD2. In germline, CDR1 is SGHDN, CDR2 FVKESK. This CDR3 contains 12 residues. V trimming: 4 bases; J trimming: 7 bases; junction bases outside the gene matches: 1. CDR3 DNA: TGTGCCAGCAGCCCCGGGGGGAATGAGCAGTTCTTC. Translating gives CASSPGGNEQFF.

The CDR3 reads CASSVGQGRETQYF. CDR3 DNA: TGTGCCAGCAGCGTAGGTCAGGGGAGAGAGACCCAGTACTTC. The V and J genes are TRBV9 and TRBJ2-5; D perhaps matches TRBD1 (6 bases). V lost 0 bases and J lost 4, with 10 bases in between. Germline CDR1 SGDLS, CDR2 YYNGEE. The CDR3 consists of 14 residues.

The chain is built from TRBV28 and TRBJ1-4; tentatively, D is TRBD1 (5 bases). Trimming stripped 2 bases from V and 8 bases from J, with 12 bases between. This CDR3 region has 14 residues. Germline V lookup: CDR1 MDHEN, CDR2 SYDVKM. In DNA, the CDR3 is TGTGCCAGCAGTTTACTAGGGGCTTGGGAAAAACTGTTTTTT. It codes for CASSLLGAWEKLFF. Using reference TRBV28 and TRBJ1-4 for the parts outside the CDR3, the full variable domain is DVKVTQSSRYLVKRTGEKVFLECVQDMDHENMFWYRQDPGLGLRLIYFSYDVKMKEKGDIPEGYSVSREKKERFSLILESASTNQTSMYLCASSLLGAWEKLFFGSGTQLSVL.

The V call is TRBV11-2, the J call TRBJ2-3, with TRBD2 matching 9 bases. The CDR3 length is 16 residues. Germline CDR1 is SGHAT and CDR2 is FQNNGV. The ends lost 5 bases at V and 6 bases at J; junction bases unmatched: 12. CDR3 nucleotide sequence: TGTGCCAGCAGCGGCAAGTTAGCGGGAGTACCGGATACGCAGTATTTT. This gives the protein CASSGKLAGVPDTQYF.

The rearrangement links TRBV19 to TRBJ2-1; tentatively, D is TRBD2 (6 bases). The CDR3 is made up of 15 amino acids. Germline V gene sequence: CDR1 LNHDA, CDR2 SQIVND (reference sequence). With 10 bases removed from V and 0 bases from J, the gap between germline ends came to 16 bases. The CDR3 sequence is CATGVAASSYNEQFF. CDR3 DNA: TGTGCCACCGGGGTAGCGGCCAGCTCCTACAATGAGCAGTTCTTC.

This clone was observed once. This rearrangement joins TRBV20-1 to TRBJ2-1; a weak D match, TRBD2 (6 bases). This CDR3 comprises 11 residues. Germline V gives CDR1 DFQATT, CDR2 SNEGSKA (reference sequence). CDR3: CSGSSYNEQFF. As DNA, the CDR3 is TGCAGCGGGAGCTCCTACAATGAGCAGTTCTTC.

The chain couples TRBV5-1 to TRBJ2-1; D gene unclear. The CDR3 sequence is 13 residues long. V was pared by 4 bases and J by 5 bases, with 10 bases between. The germline CDR1 and CDR2 sequences are SGHRS and YFSETQ. CDR3 nucleotides: TGCGCCAGCAGCCCATCCTCGGACAATGAGCAGTTCTTC. This encodes CASSPSSDNEQFF. Variable domain in full (rest from reference TRBV5-1 and TRBJ2-1): KAGVTQTPRYLIKTRGQQVTLSCSPISGHRSVSWYQQTPGQGLQFLFEYFSETQRNKGNFPGRFSGRQFSNSRSEMNVSTLELGDSALYLCASSPSSDNEQFFGPGTRLTVL.

This clone was found once. The genes are TRBV19 and TRBJ2-3; a weak D match, TRBD2 (6 bases). CDR1 is LNHDA and CDR2 is SQIVND in the germline V gene (reference sequence). The CDR3 covers 15 residues. The ends were cut back, 5 bases at V and 0 bases at J, with 12 bases in the middle. CDR3 protein: CASSSQRVSTDTQYF. The CDR3 DNA sequence: TGTGCCAGTAGTTCCCAGCGGGTTAGCACAGATACGCAGTATTTT.

This clone was observed a handful of times. The rearrangement uses TRBV9 and TRBJ2-2, with D perhaps TRBD1 (9 bases). With 5 bases removed from V and 0 bases from J, the gap between germline ends came to 26 bases. Germline values: CDR1 SGDLS, CDR2 YYNGEE. The CDR3 runs 20 residues. Here the CDR3 DNA reads TGTGCCAGCAGGCCGGGACAGGGCGAGTCTAGCGGGCCGAACACCGGGGAGCTGTTTTTT. Translation: CASRPGQGESSGPNTGELFF.